These 29 T cell receptor beta chains were all obtained from the same sample, sequenced in a study of identical twins. One entry per CDR3 protein, called by TCRdb with MiXCR from the 5' RACE reads. The sample consists of about 240,000 distinct CDR3 sequences, roughly 13% of them appearing once. The sample was also reused in another study, on yellow fever vaccine responses in identical twins.

The sequencing input was memory (CD45RO+) T cells sorted from blood. The receptors were sampled from a woman aged 18-29 years in good health.

The gene calls are TRBV2 and TRBJ2-1; D is ambiguous. CDR1 is SNHLY, CDR2 FYNNEI, per germline. The CDR3 is 12 amino acids. Trimming shortened V by 7 bases and J by 8 bases, and 12 bases separated the two germline ends. The CDR3 DNA reads TGTGCCAGCACGGTGAGAAGTGATGAGCAGTTCTTC. It translates to CASTVRSDEQFF.

This chain connects TRBV6-5 to TRBJ1-2; no clear D gene. With 0 bases removed from V and 3 bases from J, the gap between germline ends came to 8 bases. Germline V gene data show CDR1 as MNHEY and CDR2 as SVGAGI. The CDR3 contains 14 residues. The CDR3 is CASSYSMGYYGYTF. CDR3 nucleotide sequence: TGTGCCAGCAGTTACTCGATGGGTTACTATGGCTACACCTTC.

This clonotype was detected only a few times. The chain employs TRBV21-1 and TRBJ2-1; the tabulated D call, TRBD2, remains unverified against the DNA. TRBV21-1 is reported as a pseudogene. The CDR3 is 16 residues long. In nucleotides, the CDR3 is TGTGCCAGCAGCAAAGTCGGACGGGAGAATAAGCATGAGCAGTTCTTC. This translates into CASSKVGRENKHEQFF.

V gene TRBV28 combines with J gene TRBJ2-7; D possibly uses TRBD1 or TRBD2 (5 bases each). Germline V lookup: CDR1 MDHEN, CDR2 SYDVKM. Trimming removed 11 bases at V and 5 bases at J, with 19 bases between. The CDR3 has 13 residues. CDR3 residues: CAGRRVSGHEQYF. DNA of the CDR3: TGTGCCGGTAGGAGAGTGTCGGGGCACGAGCAGTACTTC.

A single count supports this clonotype. A read error may be the cause here, since a much bigger clone is one base away. This CDR3 fails to terminate in the conserved phenylalanine or tryptophan, so it likely reflects a read error. CDR3 residues: CASSPTSGGWNTQYL. The CDR3 DNA sequence: TGCGCCAGCAGCCCCACTAGCGGAGGTTGGAATACGCAGTATCTT. The V gene is TRBV5-1, the J gene TRBJ2-3; 8 bases match TRBD2. The CDR3 consists of 15 residues. In germline, CDR1 is SGHRS, CDR2 YFSETQ. V trimming: 4 bases; J trimming: 7 bases; junction bases outside the gene matches: 11.

Many counts were recorded for this clonotype. The chain recombines TRBV4-1 with TRBJ2-5, with 10 bases fitting TRBD2. The germline CDR1 and CDR2 sequences are MGHRA and YSYEKL. V was pared by 2 bases and J by 2 bases, with 14 bases of the junction left unmatched. CDR3 length: 19 amino acids. The CDR3 DNA reads as TGCGCCAGCAGCCAACGTGGGCTAGCGGGGGCGTCAGATCAAGAGACCCAGTACTTC. This sequence encodes CASSQRGLAGASDQETQYF.

This clonotype was picked up a small number of times. V gene TRBV25-1 combines with J gene TRBJ2-7; D not resolved. The V end lost 1 base, the J end lost 2 bases, and 18 bases lay between the germline ends. This CDR3 contains 17 residues. Germline CDR1 is MGHDK and CDR2 is SYGVNS. CDR3 in amino acids: CASSECLASSRTYEQYF. The CDR3 DNA reads TGTGCCAGCAGTGAATGTTTGGCATCGTCCCGGACCTACGAGCAGTACTTC.

Only a few counts were recorded for this clonotype. The chain carries TRBV9 and TRBJ2-7; D unresolved. Germline-derived CDR1 and CDR2 are SGDLS and YYNGEE. Trimming removed 0 bases from V and 2 bases from J, with 9 bases in between. This CDR3 region has 14 residues. The CDR3 DNA reads as TGTGCCAGCAGCGTAGAGGCAGCTGCCTACGAGCAGTACTTC. Amino acids: CASSVEAAAYEQYF.

This clonotype was recorded many times. V and J are TRBV9 and TRBJ2-1; 9 bases map to TRBD2. CDR3 size: 16 residues. Germline trimming cut 0 bases from V and 3 bases from J; bases unmatched to any gene: 4. Germline-derived CDR1 and CDR2 are SGDLS and YYNGEE. The CDR3 DNA reads as TGTGCCAGCAGCGTAGCGGGGACTAGCCACTACAATGAGCAGTTCTTC. This sequence encodes CASSVAGTSHYNEQFF.

V and J are TRBV24-1 and TRBJ2-1, with a tentative D call TRBD2 (7 bases). The CDR3 is made up of 18 amino acids. The germline V and J ends were trimmed by 4 bases and 3 bases, with 21 bases remaining between them. Germline values: CDR1 KGHDR, CDR2 SFDVKD. In DNA, the CDR3 is TGTGCCACCAGTGACCGGGGACTATCAGGGGCGTACTACAATGAGCAGTTCTTC. Residues: CATSDRGLSGAYYNEQFF.

This clonotype was detected ten times or more. The CDR3 here is CASSLLGRGNPYNEQFF. As DNA, the CDR3 is TGTGCCAGCAGTTTACTTGGCAGGGGCAACCCCTACAATGAGCAGTTCTTC. The genes are TRBV12-3 or TRBV12-4 and TRBJ2-1; D is possibly TRBD1 (6 bases). The CDR3 covers 17 residues. Trimming took 2 bases from V and 2 from J, leaving 16 bases between them.

The chain uses TRBV6-2 or TRBV6-3 and TRBJ2-1; 11 bases match TRBD2. This CDR3 region has 15 residues. V shed 5 bases, J shed 9 bases, and the junction held 9 bases outside the gene matches. The germline V gene encodes CDR1 MNHEY and CDR2 SVGEGT. The CDR3 sequence: CASSGTSGEFSEQFF. DNA for the CDR3: TGTGCCAGCAGTGGGACTAGCGGCGAGTTCAGTGAGCAGTTCTTC.

The chain has TRBV12-3 or TRBV12-4 and TRBJ1-3; TRBD1 matches at 8 bases. Trimming at V came to 3 bases and at J to 1 base, leaving 8 bases not matched to a gene. The CDR3 runs 17 residues. The CDR3 loop is CASSFGGQVLSGNTIYF. In DNA, the CDR3 is TGTGCCAGCAGTTTCGGGGGACAGGTTCTGTCTGGAAACACCATATATTTT.

This chain connects TRBV10-2 to TRBJ2-1; possibly TRBD2 for D (5 bases). This CDR3 comprises 15 residues. Germline V gives CDR1 WSHSY, CDR2 SAAADI. V lost 8 bases and J lost 2, with 16 bases in between. The CDR3 region has the DNA TGCGCCAGCCGAAACGAACTAGTAACCTACAATGAGCAGTTCTTC. This sequence encodes CASRNELVTYNEQFF.

This chain joins TRBV4-1 and TRBJ2-5; D gene unclear. Deletions cut 0 bases from V and 4 bases from J, with 9 bases between. Germline loops: CDR1 MGHRA, CDR2 YSYEKL. This CDR3 has 14 amino acids. In DNA, the CDR3 is TGCGCCAGCAGCCAAGATTCACTCGGAGAGACCCAGTACTTC. Amino acid sequence: CASSQDSLGETQYF.

The chain is built from TRBV20-1 and TRBJ2-3; the match to TRBD2 covers 14 bases. Germline CDR1 DFQATT, CDR2 SNEGSKA (reference sequence). This CDR3 contains 17 residues. V trimming: 4 bases; J trimming: 1 base; junction bases outside the gene matches: 7. The CDR3 protein is CSATGTSGSWGTDTQYF. DNA for the CDR3: TGCAGTGCTACCGGGACTAGCGGGAGTTGGGGCACAGATACGCAGTATTTT.

The rearrangement joins TRBV28 to TRBJ2-5; 7 bases fit TRBD2. The J segment lost 5 bases and the V segment lost 6 bases, leaving 9 bases of the junction unmatched. The CDR3 totals 14 residues. Germline CDR1 MDHEN, CDR2 SYDVKM. The CDR3 DNA reads TGTGCCAGCAGCTCCAGGAAGGGAGGGGAGACCCAGTACTTC. Residues: CASSSRKGGETQYF. Full variable domain (rest looked up from reference TRBV28 and TRBJ2-5): DVKVTQSSRYLVKRTGEKVFLECVQDMDHENMFWYRQDPGLGLRLIYFSYDVKMKEKGDIPEGYSVSREKKERFSLILESASTNQTSMYLCASSSRKGGETQYFGPGTRLLVL.

The chain has TRBV6-1 and TRBJ2-5; TRBD2 agrees at 12 bases. J was trimmed by 1 base and V by 4 bases; bases with no gene match: 1. This CDR3 spans 15 amino acids. CDR1 and CDR2 (germline): MNHNS, SASEGT. The CDR3 loop is CASSALAGGQETQYF. DNA for the CDR3: TGTGCCAGCAGTGCACTAGCGGGGGGCCAAGAGACCCAGTACTTC.

This clonotype showed up just a few times. This chain joins TRBV6-2 or TRBV6-3 and TRBJ2-3, with 10 bases fitting TRBD2. The CDR3 contains 15 residues. V shed 2 bases, J shed 7 bases, and the junction held 6 bases outside the gene matches. Germline CDR1 and CDR2: MNHEY and SVGEGT. DNA for the CDR3: TGTGCCAGCAGTTACAGGCTAGCGGGAGTGCATACGCAGTATTTT. The encoded protein is CASSYRLAGVHTQYF.

This chain joins TRBV7-8 and TRBJ2-7; 7 positions match TRBD1. CDR1 and CDR2 (germline): SGHVS, FQNEAQ. The CDR3 is made up of 14 amino acids. Unmatched junction bases numbered 10, after V lost 9 bases and J lost 2 bases. DNA for the CDR3: TGTGCCAGTAAAAGAGAGGGGGCGGCCTACGAGCAGTACTTC. Its translation: CASKREGAAYEQYF. The entire variable domain, with the rest obtained from reference TRBV7-8 and TRBJ2-7, is as follows: GAGVSQSPRYKVAKRGQDVALRCDPISGHVSLFWYQQALGQGPEFLTYFQNEAQLDKSGLPSDRFFAERPEGSVSTLKIQRTQQEDSAVYLCASKREGAAYEQYFGPGTRLTVT.

This rearrangement joins TRBV7-9 to TRBJ1-5; D gene ambiguous. This CDR3 spans 12 amino acids. V lost 0 bases, J lost 7 bases, and 4 bases lay in between. Germline values: CDR1 SEHNR, CDR2 FQNEAQ (reference sequence). Written as DNA, the CDR3 is TGTGCCAGCAGCTTAGCAACGCAGCCCCAGCATTTT. It codes for CASSLATQPQHF.

V is TRBV30 and J is TRBJ2-1; possibly TRBD2 for D (6 bases). The germline gives CDR1 GTSNPN, CDR2 SVGIG (reference sequence). The V and J ends lost 3 bases and 9 bases respectively, with 12 bases between them. CDR3 length equals 12 residues. CDR3 DNA: TGTGCCTGGAGAGGCGGGACTGGTGAGCAGTTCTTC. As protein: CAWRGGTGEQFF.

This clonotype was seen more than once but under ten times. The chain employs TRBV11-2 and TRBJ2-7; the D call may be TRBD1 or TRBD2 (5 bases each). Trimming cost V 1 base and J 0 bases, with 10 bases left between them. Germline V CDR1 and CDR2: SGHAT, FQNNGV. The CDR3 is 15 amino acids. The CDR3 protein is CASSLVGPGSYEQYF. For the CDR3, the DNA is TGTGCCAGCAGCTTAGTGGGACCGGGCTCCTACGAGCAGTACTTC.

J is TRBJ2-7 and V is TRBV6-2 or TRBV6-3; the D is unclear. Trimming pared 4 bases from V and 5 bases from J, leaving 9 bases between. The CDR3 loop spans 12 amino acids. Germline CDR1 reads MNHEY; CDR2 reads SVGEGT. In DNA, the CDR3 is TGTGCCAGCAGTTTGCGGCCTGACGAGCAGTACTTC. Amino acids: CASSLRPDEQYF.

This clonotype was detected only a few times. The chain joins TRBV5-1 to TRBJ2-1; tentatively, D is TRBD1 or TRBD2 (5 bases each). Germline V gene sequence: CDR1 SGHRS, CDR2 YFSETQ. The CDR3 has 18 residues. Trimming removed 0 bases at V and 5 bases at J, with 21 bases between. The CDR3: CASSLAPGTLIANNEQFF. The CDR3 nucleotides read TGCGCCAGCAGCTTGGCCCCCGGGACCTTAATCGCGAACAATGAGCAGTTCTTC.

This clonotype was recorded a few times. The rearrangement uses TRBV7-3 and TRBJ2-5; perhaps TRBD2 as D (6 bases). The CDR3 is 14 amino acids. Germline V gene data show CDR1 as SGHTA and CDR2 as FQGTGA. V was clipped by 5 bases and J by 7 bases, with 17 bases between them. The DNA of the CDR3 is TGTGCCAGCAGCCCGGAGGGCCCCGGGTGGACCCAGTACTTC. Its protein product is CASSPEGPGWTQYF.

This clonotype was detected a few times. The V gene is TRBV5-1, the J gene TRBJ2-7; D uncertain. The CDR3 is 16 amino acids. Between the trimmed V and J ends, which lost 4 bases and 4 bases, there was a span of 21 bases. Germline V gives CDR1 SGHRS, CDR2 YFSETQ. The CDR3 bases are TGCGCCAGCAGCCGCGGATTAGGGCAGACCCAATACGAGCAGTACTTC. It codes for CASSRGLGQTQYEQYF.

The V call is TRBV29-1, the J call TRBJ1-1, with TRBD1 identical over 7 bases. The V gene end was trimmed by 5 bases and the J gene end by 1 base; junction bases not matched to a gene: 4. This CDR3 has 13 amino acids. CDR1 is SQVTM, CDR2 ANQGSEA, per germline. CDR3 sequence (DNA): TGCAGCGTTATCGGGACAGCGAACACTGAAGCTTTCTTT. Its translation is CSVIGTANTEAFF.

This clonotype has more than one count but fewer than ten. The chain has TRBV30 and TRBJ2-3; D not certain. This CDR3 is built from 13 residues. Trimming shortened V by 0 bases and J by 8 bases, and 12 bases separated the two germline ends. Germline CDR1 and CDR2: GTSNPN and SVGIG (reference sequence). In DNA, the CDR3 is TGTGCCTGGAGTGTACGTGAGCGCGGTACGCAGTATTTT. It translates to CAWSVRERGTQYF.